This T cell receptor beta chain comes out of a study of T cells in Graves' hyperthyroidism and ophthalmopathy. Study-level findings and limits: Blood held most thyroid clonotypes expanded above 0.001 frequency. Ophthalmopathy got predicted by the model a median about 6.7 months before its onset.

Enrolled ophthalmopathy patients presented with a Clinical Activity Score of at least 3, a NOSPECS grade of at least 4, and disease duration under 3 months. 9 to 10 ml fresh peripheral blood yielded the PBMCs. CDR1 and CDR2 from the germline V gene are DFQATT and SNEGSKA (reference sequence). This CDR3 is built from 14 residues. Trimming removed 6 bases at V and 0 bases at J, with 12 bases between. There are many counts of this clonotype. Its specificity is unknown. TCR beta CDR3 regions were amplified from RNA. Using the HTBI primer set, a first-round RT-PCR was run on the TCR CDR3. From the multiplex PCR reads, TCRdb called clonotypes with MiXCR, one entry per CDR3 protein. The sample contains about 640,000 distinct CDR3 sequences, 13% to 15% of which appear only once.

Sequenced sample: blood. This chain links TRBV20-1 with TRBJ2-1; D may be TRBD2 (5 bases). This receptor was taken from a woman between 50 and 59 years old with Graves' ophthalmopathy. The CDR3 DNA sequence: TGCAGTGCAAATCTAGGACTCTCCTACAATGAGCAGTTCTTC. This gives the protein CSANLGLSYNEQFF.